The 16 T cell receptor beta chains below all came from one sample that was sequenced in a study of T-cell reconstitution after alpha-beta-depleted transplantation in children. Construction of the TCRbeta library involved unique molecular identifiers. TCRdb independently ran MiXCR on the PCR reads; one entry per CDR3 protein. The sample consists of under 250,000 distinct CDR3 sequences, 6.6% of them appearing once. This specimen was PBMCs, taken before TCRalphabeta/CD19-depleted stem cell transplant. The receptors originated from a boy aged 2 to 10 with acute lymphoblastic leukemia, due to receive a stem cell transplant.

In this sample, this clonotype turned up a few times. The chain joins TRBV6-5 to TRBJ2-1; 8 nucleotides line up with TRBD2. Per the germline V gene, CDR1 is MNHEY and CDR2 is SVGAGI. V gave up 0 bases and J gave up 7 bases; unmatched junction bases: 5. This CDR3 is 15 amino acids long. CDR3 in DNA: TGTGCCAGCAGTTACTCGGGCGGGGGGCGGAATGAGCAGTTCTTC. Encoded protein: CASSYSGGGRNEQFF.

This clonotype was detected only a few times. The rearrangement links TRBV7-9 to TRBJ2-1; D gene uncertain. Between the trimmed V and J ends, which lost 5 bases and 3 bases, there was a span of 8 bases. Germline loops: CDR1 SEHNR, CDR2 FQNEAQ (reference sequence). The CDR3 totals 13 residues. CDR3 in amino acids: CASSRSDYNEQFF. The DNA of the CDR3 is TGTGCCAGCAGCCGGTCGGACTACAATGAGCAGTTCTTC.

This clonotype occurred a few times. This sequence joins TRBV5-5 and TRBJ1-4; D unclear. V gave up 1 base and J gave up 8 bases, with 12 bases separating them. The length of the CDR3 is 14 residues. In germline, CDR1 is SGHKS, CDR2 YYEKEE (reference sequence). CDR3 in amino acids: CASSLYQEREKLFF. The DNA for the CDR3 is TGTGCCAGCAGCTTGTATCAGGAAAGAGAAAAACTGTTTTTT.

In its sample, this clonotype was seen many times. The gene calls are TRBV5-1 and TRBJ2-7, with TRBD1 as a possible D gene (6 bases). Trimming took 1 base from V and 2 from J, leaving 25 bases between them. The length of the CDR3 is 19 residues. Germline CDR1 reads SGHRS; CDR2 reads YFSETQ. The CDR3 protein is CASSLPDPGERVSTYEQYF. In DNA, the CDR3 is TGCGCCAGCAGCTTGCCAGACCCAGGGGAGCGCGTATCCACCTACGAGCAGTACTTC.

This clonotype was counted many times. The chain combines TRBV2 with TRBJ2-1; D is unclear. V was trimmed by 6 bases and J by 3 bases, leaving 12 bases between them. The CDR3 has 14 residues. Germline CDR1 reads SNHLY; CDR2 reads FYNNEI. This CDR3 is CASRGVEFYNEQFF. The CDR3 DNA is TGTGCCAGCAGAGGAGTAGAGTTCTACAATGAGCAGTTCTTC.

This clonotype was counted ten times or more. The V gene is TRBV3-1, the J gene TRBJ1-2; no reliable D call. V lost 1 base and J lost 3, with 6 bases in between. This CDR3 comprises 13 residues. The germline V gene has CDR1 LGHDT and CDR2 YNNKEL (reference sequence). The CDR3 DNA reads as TGTGCCAGCAGCCAAGGTCAGGACTATGGCTACACCTTC. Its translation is CASSQGQDYGYTF. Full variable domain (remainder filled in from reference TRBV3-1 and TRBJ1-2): DTAVSQTPKYLVTQMGNDKSIKCEQNLGHDTMYWYKQDSKKFLKIMFSYNNKELIINETVPNRFSPKSPDKAHLNLHINSLELGDSAVYFCASSQGQDYGYTFGSGTRLTVV.

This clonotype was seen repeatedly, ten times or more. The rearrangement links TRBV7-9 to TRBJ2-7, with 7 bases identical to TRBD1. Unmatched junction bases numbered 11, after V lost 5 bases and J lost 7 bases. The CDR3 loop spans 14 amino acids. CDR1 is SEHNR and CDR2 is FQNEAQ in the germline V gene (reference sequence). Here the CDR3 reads CASSPRQGLREQYF. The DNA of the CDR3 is TGTGCCAGCAGCCCCCGACAGGGTTTGCGGGAGCAGTACTTC.

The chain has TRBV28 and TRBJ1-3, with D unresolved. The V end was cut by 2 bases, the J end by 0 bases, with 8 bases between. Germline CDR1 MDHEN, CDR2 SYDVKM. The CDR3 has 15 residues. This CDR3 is CASSLGPGSGNTIYF. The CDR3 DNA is TGTGCCAGCAGTTTAGGCCCGGGCTCTGGAAACACCATATATTTT.

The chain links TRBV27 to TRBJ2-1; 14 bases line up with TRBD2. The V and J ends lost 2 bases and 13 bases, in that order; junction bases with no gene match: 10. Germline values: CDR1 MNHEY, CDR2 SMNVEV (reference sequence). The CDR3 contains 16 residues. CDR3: CASSLLTSGGAGPQFF. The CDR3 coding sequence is TGTGCCAGCAGTTTACTGACTAGCGGGGGGGCTGGCCCTCAGTTCTTC.

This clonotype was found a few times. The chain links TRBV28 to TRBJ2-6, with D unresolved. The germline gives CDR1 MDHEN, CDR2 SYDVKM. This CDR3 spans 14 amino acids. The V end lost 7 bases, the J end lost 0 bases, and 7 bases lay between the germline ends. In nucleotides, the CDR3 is TGTGCCAGCATCCCTCACTCTGGGGCCAACGTCCTGACTTTC. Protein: CASIPHSGANVLTF.

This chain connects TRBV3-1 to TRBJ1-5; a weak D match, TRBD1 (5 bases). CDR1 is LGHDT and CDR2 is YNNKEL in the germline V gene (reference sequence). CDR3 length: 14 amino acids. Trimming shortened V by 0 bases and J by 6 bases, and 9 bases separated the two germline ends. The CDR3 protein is CASSQDWGGQPQHF. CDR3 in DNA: TGTGCCAGCAGCCAAGATTGGGGGGGTCAGCCCCAGCATTTT.

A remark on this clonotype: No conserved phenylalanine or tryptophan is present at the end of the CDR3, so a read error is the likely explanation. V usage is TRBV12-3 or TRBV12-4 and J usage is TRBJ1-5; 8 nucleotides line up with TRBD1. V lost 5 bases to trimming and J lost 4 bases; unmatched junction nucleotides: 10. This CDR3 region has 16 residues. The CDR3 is CASSPWTGRTNQPQHY. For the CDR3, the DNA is TGTGCCAGCAGTCCATGGACAGGGAGGACAAATCAGCCCCAGCATTAT.

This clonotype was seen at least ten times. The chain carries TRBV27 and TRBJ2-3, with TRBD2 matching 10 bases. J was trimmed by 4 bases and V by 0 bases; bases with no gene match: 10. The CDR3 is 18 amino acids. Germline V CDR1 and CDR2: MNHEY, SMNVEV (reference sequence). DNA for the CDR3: TGTGCCAGCAGTTTATCGGTTTGGAGCGGGAGGGGCCCAGATACGCAGTATTTT. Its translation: CASSLSVWSGRGPDTQYF.

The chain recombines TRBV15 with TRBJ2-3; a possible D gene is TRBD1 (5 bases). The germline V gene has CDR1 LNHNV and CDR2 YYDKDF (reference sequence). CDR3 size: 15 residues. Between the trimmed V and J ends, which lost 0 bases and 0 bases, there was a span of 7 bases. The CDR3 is CATSRERGSTDTQYF. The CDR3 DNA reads TGTGCCACCAGCAGAGAAAGGGGTAGCACAGATACGCAGTATTTT.

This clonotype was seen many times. The DNA for the CDR3 is TGTGCCAGTAGTATAGGAGGAGGGGCCTATCAGCCCCAGCATTTT. Protein sequence: CASSIGGGAYQPQHF. The V call is TRBV19, the J call TRBJ1-5, with D possibly TRBD1 on 5 matching bases. Germline loops: CDR1 LNHDA, CDR2 SQIVND (reference sequence). This CDR3 region has 15 residues. The ends were cut back, 1 base at V and 5 bases at J, with 12 bases in the middle.

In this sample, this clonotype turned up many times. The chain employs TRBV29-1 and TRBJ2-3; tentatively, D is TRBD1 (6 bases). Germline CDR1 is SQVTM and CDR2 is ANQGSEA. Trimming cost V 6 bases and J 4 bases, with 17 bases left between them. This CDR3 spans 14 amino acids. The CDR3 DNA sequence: TGCAGCGTGGGGCAGGGGCGTCGCGCAGATACGCAGTATTTT. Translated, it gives CSVGQGRRADTQYF.